This TCR beta chain was captured in a study of blood T cell repertoires in COVID-19. Original data processing: Nucleated cell counts were estimated from reference gene primer amplification. Assay used: immunoSEQ multiplex PCR; TCRdb lists only in-frame clones, some missing. V and J calls and clone size come straight from that table; D and trimming were deduced from the DNA. Found here are about 63,000 clones, roughly 80% of them singletons; the top ten hold about 3.8%. The TCR originated in a woman in her thirties or forties with acute COVID-19. Material: PBMCs or T cells enriched from blood (not recorded which).

The CDR3 bases are TGTGCCAGCAGACCTCCCCGTTGGAGTCTCGAGCAGTACTTC. As protein: CASRPPRWSLEQYF. The chain uses TRBV27 and TRBJ2-7, with unresolved D. CDR1 MNHEY and CDR2 SMNVEV come from the germline V gene (reference sequence). The CDR3 sequence is 14 residues long. Trimming stripped 6 bases from V and 6 bases from J, with 18 bases between.